One and the same sample provided the 20 T cell receptor beta chains below, sequenced in a study of blood T cell repertoires in COVID-19. The repertoire was sequenced with immunoSEQ multiplex PCR; TCRdb's copy has only in-frame clones and lacks some. Here the sample spans roughly 450,000 clones, about 90% being singletons. Source material: PBMCs or T cells enriched from blood (not recorded which). The source of these receptors is a man younger than 35 who had recovered from COVID-19.

The chain links TRBV5-8 to TRBJ1-2; possible D gene TRBD1, 6 bases. Trimming stripped 2 bases from V and 6 bases from J, with 8 bases between. From germline, CDR1 is SGHTS and CDR2 YDEGEE. The CDR3 spans 12 residues. CDR3 region: CASSLQGNGYTF. The CDR3 DNA is TGTGCCAGCAGCTTACAGGGCAATGGCTACACCTTC.

The chain carries TRBV7-6 and TRBJ1-4, with 8 bases that match TRBD1. Germline CDR1 is SGHVS and CDR2 is FNYEAQ. The CDR3 totals 17 residues. V gave up 3 bases and J gave up 5 bases; unmatched junction bases: 11. The CDR3 loop is CASSFGSNRGVNEKLFF. DNA of the CDR3: TGTGCCAGCAGCTTCGGGTCAAACAGGGGGGTAAATGAAAAACTGTTTTTT.

The genes are TRBV28 and TRBJ1-5, with D uncertain. Germline assignment: CDR1 MDHEN and CDR2 SYDVKM. This CDR3 spans 13 amino acids. Trimming shortened V by 3 bases and J by 2 bases, and 5 bases separated the two germline ends. The CDR3 reads CASSFVRNQPQHF. The CDR3 DNA reads TGTGCCAGCAGTTTCGTTCGCAATCAGCCCCAGCATTTT.

The chain employs TRBV18 and TRBJ1-1; the match to TRBD1 covers 7 bases. CDR3 length equals 15 residues. The germline gives CDR1 KGHSH, CDR2 LQKENI. Unmatched junction bases numbered 5, after V lost 1 base and J lost 3 bases. The CDR3 DNA sequence: TGTGCCAGCTCACCACGCGAGGGGGCATACACTGAAGCTTTCTTT. It encodes CASSPREGAYTEAFF.

This clone was recorded only once. This chain uses TRBV6-5 with TRBJ2-1, with D unclear. V lost 7 bases and J lost 8, with 9 bases in between. The CDR3 length is 11 residues. Germline CDR1 and CDR2: MNHEY and SVGAGI. CDR3 in amino acids: CASTRSDEQFF. In nucleotides, the CDR3 is TGTGCCAGCACTCGGTCGGATGAGCAGTTCTTC.

The chain has TRBV3-1 (or the pseudogene TRBV3-2) and TRBJ1-1, with D possibly being TRBD1 (6 bases). Germline CDR1 and CDR2: LGHDT and YNNKEL (reference sequence). The CDR3 totals 16 residues. Trimming cost V 4 bases and J 1 base, with 16 bases left between them. CDR3 in amino acids: CASSLQSGGTNTEAFF. The CDR3 DNA reads as TGTGCCAGCAGCCTCCAAAGTGGGGGCACGAACACTGAAGCTTTCTTT.

This clone was counted a few times. V usage is TRBV7-9 and J usage is TRBJ1-2; D is possibly TRBD1 (5 bases). V lost 1 base, J lost 0 bases, and 9 bases lay in between. The germline gives CDR1 SEHNR, CDR2 FQNEAQ (reference sequence). This CDR3 spans 15 amino acids. The CDR3: CASSLDKGTNYGYTF. DNA of the CDR3: TGTGCCAGCAGCTTAGACAAGGGGACTAACTATGGCTACACCTTC. The complete variable domain, with remaining parts taken from reference TRBV7-9 and TRBJ1-2, reads DTGVSQNPRHKITKRGQNVTFRCDPISEHNRLYWYRQTLGQGPEFLTYFQNEAQLEKSRLLSDRFSAERPKGSFSTLEIQRTEQGDSAMYLCASSLDKGTNYGYTFGSGTRLTVV.

The chain links TRBV12-3 or TRBV12-4 to TRBJ1-1; D gene unclear. V lost 7 bases and J lost 2, with 11 bases in between. The CDR3 runs 13 residues. The CDR3 is CASTLPGNTEAFF. CDR3 nucleotide sequence: TGTGCCAGCACCCTCCCTGGCAACACTGAAGCTTTCTTT.

This rearrangement joins TRBV19 to TRBJ1-2, with no clear D. Per the germline V gene, CDR1 is LNHDA and CDR2 is SQIVND (reference sequence). CDR3 size: 14 residues. Trimming removed 4 bases from V and 0 bases from J, with 9 bases in between. CDR3 residues: CASSTEPTNYGYTF. Written as DNA, the CDR3 is TGTGCCAGTAGTACAGAACCTACTAACTATGGCTACACCTTC.

The rearrangement joins TRBV4-1 to TRBJ1-6; 7 bases map to TRBD1. CDR1 is MGHRA and CDR2 is YSYEKL in the germline V gene. There are 16 residues in the CDR3. V gave up 0 bases and J gave up 4 bases; unmatched junction bases: 3. Here the CDR3 DNA reads TGCGCCAGCAGCCAAGAGGGCAGGGGGTATAATTCACCCCTCCACTTT. Its translation: CASSQEGRGYNSPLHF.

The chain carries TRBV3-1 (or the pseudogene TRBV3-2) and TRBJ2-2, with 12 bases fitting TRBD2. The CDR3 totals 18 residues. In germline, CDR1 is LGHDT, CDR2 YNNKEL (reference sequence). V was clipped by 1 base and J by 2 bases; unmatched bases: 5. The CDR3 sequence is CASSQVASGRVNTGELFF. The CDR3 DNA reads as TGTGCCAGCAGCCAAGTGGCTAGCGGGAGGGTTAACACCGGGGAGCTGTTTTTT.

The chain joins TRBV7-9 to TRBJ2-7; 9 bases agree with TRBD2. The CDR3 is 15 amino acids. With V trimmed by 3 bases and J by 0 bases, 3 bases remained unmatched. CDR1 is SEHNR and CDR2 is FQNEAQ in the germline V gene (reference sequence). Here the CDR3 DNA reads TGTGCCAGCAGCTTTCTAGCGGGGCCCTCCTACGAGCAGTACTTC. It is translated as CASSFLAGPSYEQYF.

This clone was counted only a few times. This chain uses TRBV28 with TRBJ2-7; possibly TRBD2 for D (7 bases). The CDR3 sequence is 13 residues long. The V and J ends lost 1 base and 6 bases respectively, with 10 bases between them. CDR1 is MDHEN and CDR2 is SYDVKM in the germline V gene. The CDR3 nucleotides read TGTGCCAGCAGTTTATCGGGGGGCCTCGAGCAGTACTTC. Amino acids: CASSLSGGLEQYF.

This sequence joins TRBV5-6 and TRBJ2-7; 8 bases align to TRBD2. This CDR3 is 15 amino acids long. The trim removed 4 bases at V and 2 bases at J, leaving 8 bases unmatched. Germline CDR1 reads SGHDT; CDR2 reads YYEEEE. The CDR3, as DNA: TGTGCCAGCAGCAACCGAGGCGGGGGGACCTACGAGCAGTACTTC. It yields the protein CASSNRGGGTYEQYF.

This sequence joins TRBV5-1 and TRBJ1-1; 7 nucleotides agree with TRBD1. Trimming at V came to 4 bases and at J to 1 base, leaving 7 bases not matched to a gene. Germline V gives CDR1 SGHRS, CDR2 YFSETQ. CDR3 length equals 15 residues. DNA for the CDR3: TGCGCCAGCAGCAGCGGCGGGACAGAGAACACTGAAGCTTTCTTT. This translates into CASSSGGTENTEAFF.

Here the CDR3 reads CASSDLLGPEAFF. The CDR3 nucleotides are TGTGCCAGCAGCGATCTTTTGGGGCCTGAAGCTTTCTTT. The chain is built from TRBV7-6 and TRBJ1-1, with D possibly being TRBD1 (5 bases). The V and J ends lost 5 bases and 6 bases respectively, with 13 bases between them. The CDR3 spans 13 residues. Germline-derived CDR1 and CDR2 are SGHVS and FNYEAQ.

The table lists this clone with a count of one. This chain connects TRBV5-5 to TRBJ1-3; the match to TRBD1 covers 10 bases. The trim removed 0 bases at V and 0 bases at J, leaving 6 bases unmatched. Germline values: CDR1 SGHKS, CDR2 YYEKEE (reference sequence). The CDR3 length is 18 residues. CDR3 nucleotides: TGTGCCAGCAGCTTGGGGCAGACAGGGGGCTTCTCTGGAAACACCATATATTTT. This encodes CASSLGQTGGFSGNTIYF.

The count of this clone is one. This rearrangement joins TRBV7-8 to TRBJ2-7; 8 nucleotides align to TRBD2. Germline trimming cut 7 bases from V and 2 bases from J; bases unmatched to any gene: 13. The CDR3 contains 16 residues. Germline loops: CDR1 SGHVS, CDR2 FQNEAQ. CDR3 nucleotides: TGTGCCAGCACCCTGGGGAGCGGGGGATCTACCTACGAGCAGTACTTC. This sequence encodes CASTLGSGGSTYEQYF.

The V and J genes are TRBV2 and TRBJ1-3; TRBD1 agrees at 9 bases. Trimming took 6 bases from V and 1 from J; bases not matched to a gene: 1. The length of the CDR3 is 14 residues. In germline, CDR1 is SNHLY, CDR2 FYNNEI. As DNA, the CDR3 is TGTGCCAGCAGGGACAGGGGTTCTGGAAACACCATATATTTT. Translating it yields CASRDRGSGNTIYF.

This clone was seen a handful of times. The genes are TRBV9 and TRBJ2-7; 7 bases are shared with TRBD2. The germline CDR1 and CDR2 sequences are SGDLS and YYNGEE. J lost 1 base, V lost 3 bases, and 10 bases had no gene match. The CDR3 loop spans 16 amino acids. The CDR3 DNA reads as TGTGCCAGCAGCGAGGGCGGGAGTACCGGATCCTACGAGCAGTACTTC. Its translation: CASSEGGSTGSYEQYF.